Listed below are T cell receptor beta chains from one sample, sequenced in a study of immune cell composition in non-small cell lung cancer. Method: immunoSEQ multiplex PCR; TCRdb's copy keeps in-frame clones and lacks some. Of roughly 14,000 clones listed, around 85% were seen once; the top ten hold roughly 10%. The sequenced material came from lung tumor tissue. The source of these receptors is a human donor with non-small cell lung cancer. Both conserved end residues are part of each CDR3. D genes are given only for firm matches. Clone sizes are given selectively: once, few, many, or a class where the clone is expanded.

j_gene	v_gene	d_gene	abundance	CDR3nt	CDR3aa
TRBJ1-5	TRBV28	TRBD1	NA	TGTGCCAGCAGTTTAAGACAGGGAGCGTTCCCAACTAGCAATCAGCCCCAGCATTTT	CASSLRQGAFPTSNQPQHF
TRBJ1-4	TRBV7-9	NA	NA	TGTGCCAGCAGTCCAGTTGAAGAAAAACTGTTTTTT	CASSPVEEKLFF
TRBJ2-1	TRBV11-2	NA	NA	TGTGCCAGCAGCTCCGGGATCTACAGCGAGCAGTTCTTC	CASSSGIYSEQFF
TRBJ1-5	TRBV30	NA	once	TGTGCCTGGAGTATCGGGGCGGGCAATCAGCCCCAGCATTTT	CAWSIGAGNQPQHF
TRBJ1-2	TRBV10-3	TRBD1	NA	TGTGCCATCAGTGAGTTCGTACAGGGGGCTAACTATGGCTACACCTTC	CAISEFVQGANYGYTF
TRBJ2-5	TRBV7-9	NA	NA	TGTGCCAGCAGCTCAAGGAGTGGGTACCCAGATTCAAAGACCCAGTACTTC	CASSSRSGYPDSKTQYF
TRBJ2-1	TRBV28	NA	NA	TGTGCCAGCAGTTATGAAGCGGAGTACTACAATGAGCAGTTCTTC	CASSYEAEYYNEQFF
TRBJ2-2	TRBV2	NA	NA	TGTGCCAGCACCTCTAGCCGCCTGAACACCGGGGAGCTGTTTTTT	CASTSSRLNTGELFF
TRBJ1-4	TRBV4-1	NA	NA	TGCGCCAGCAGCCAAGATGCGACAGGTCTTGGGGAAAAACTGTTTTTT	CASSQDATGLGEKLFF
TRBJ2-4	TRBV19	NA	NA	TGTGCCAGTAGTACAGGGCTGAAGGGAAACATTCAGTACTTC	CASSTGLKGNIQYF
TRBJ2-1	TRBV4-1	NA	few	TGCGCCAGCAGCCTCGTTGTAGGTCGGCTAGCTGAGGTCAATGAGCAGTTCTTC	CASSLVVGRLAEVNEQFF
TRBJ1-4	TRBV30	NA	NA	TGTGCCTGGGAGGCGAAAAAACTGTTTTTT	CAWEAKKLFF
TRBJ1-3	TRBV6-1	NA	NA	TGTGCCAGCAGTGAAGCGAGGGCTGGAAACACCATATATTTT	CASSEARAGNTIYF
TRBJ2-5	TRBV7-9	NA	few	TGTGCCAGCAGCTCCTCGACTGGGGAAGAGACCCAGTACTTC	CASSSSTGEETQYF
TRBJ1-6	TRBV28	NA	NA	TGTGCCAGCAGTTGGCAGGGCAATTCACCCCTCCACTTT	CASSWQGNSPLHF
TRBJ2-2	TRBV19	NA	NA	TGTGCCAGTAGCCCTTCCACAGGGTTCGTCGGGGAGCTGTTTTTT	CASSPSTGFVGELFF
TRBJ2-7	TRBV6-1	NA	NA	TGTGCCAGCAGGGACGACGGGGCGAACGAGCAGTACTTC	CASRDDGANEQYF
TRBJ1-1	TRBV27	NA	NA	TGTGCCAGCAGTTTAACTCCGGGGCGCGGCACTGAAGCTTTCTTT	CASSLTPGRGTEAFF
TRBJ2-7	TRBV6-5	TRBD2	NA	TGTGCCAGCAGACTAAGCGGGAGTTCCTACGAGCAGTACTTC	CASRLSGSSYEQYF
TRBJ2-2	TRBV7-6	TRBD2	NA	TGTGCCAGCAGCGCCAGCGGATGGGGGGGGACCGGGGAGCTGTTTTTT	CASSASGWGGTGELFF
TRBJ2-7	TRBV28	TRBD1	once	TGTGCCAGCAGTTTTCCTACAGGGGGCCACTACGAGCAGTACTTC	CASSFPTGGHYEQYF
TRBJ1-1	TRBV30	NA	NA	TGTGCCTGGTCCGCCCAGGAGAACACTGAAGCTTTCTTT	CAWSAQENTEAFF
TRBJ2-3	TRBV7-2	TRBD2	medium-sized	TGTGCCAGCAGCTTAGTAGCGGGTTCGGGAGATACGCAGTATTTT	CASSLVAGSGDTQYF
TRBJ2-1	TRBV28	TRBD2	NA	TGTGCCAGCCGCGGGGGGTCCTACAATGAGCAGTTCTTC	CASRGGSYNEQFF
TRBJ2-4	TRBV19	NA	NA	TGTGCCAGTAGTATAGCGGGGGACAAAAACATTCAGTACTTC	CASSIAGDKNIQYF
TRBJ1-1	TRBV11-3	NA	few	TGTGCCAGCAGCTTAGATAGGGACGGGTGGAACACTGAAGCTTTCTTT	CASSLDRDGWNTEAFF
TRBJ1-1	TRBV5-6	NA	NA	TGTGCCAGCAGCTTGGAGTCATCAGGGAAGCCTGAAGCTTTCTTT	CASSLESSGKPEAFF
TRBJ2-1	TRBV19	TRBD2	NA	TGTGCCAGTAGTCCCGGACTAGCTAGCAATGAGCAGTTCTTC	CASSPGLASNEQFF
TRBJ2-5	TRBV2	NA	NA	TGTGCCAGCAGACAAGAGACCCAGTACTTC	CASRQETQYF
TRBJ1-1	TRBV6-1	TRBD1	NA	TGTGCCAGCAGTGACAATTACAGACAGGGACGGAACACTGAAGCTTTCTTT	CASSDNYRQGRNTEAFF
TRBJ2-1	TRBV18	NA	NA	TGTGCCAGCTCACCACGGGATTGGGGGGAGCAGTTCTTC	CASSPRDWGEQFF
TRBJ2-7	TRBV2	NA	NA	TGTGCCAGCGGCCAGACTAGCTACGAGCAGTACTTC	CASGQTSYEQYF
TRBJ1-1	TRBV27	TRBD1	NA	TGTGCCAGCAGTATTCGACAGGGCACGAACACTGAAGCCTTCTTT	CASSIRQGTNTEAFF
TRBJ1-5	TRBV6-1	NA	NA	TGTGCCAGCACCCCCAGCGGGGATAGCAATCAGCCCCAGCATTTT	CASTPSGDSNQPQHF
TRBJ1-4	TRBV19	TRBD1	NA	TGTGCCAGTAGTCTGGGACAGGGGGATCTTAATGAAAAACTGTTTTTT	CASSLGQGDLNEKLFF
TRBJ1-2	TRBV6-1	NA	few	TGTGCCAGCACTACCGTCGGGACAACCTATGGCTACACCTTC	CASTTVGTTYGYTF
TRBJ2-7	TRBV7-2	NA	NA	TGTGTCAGCAGCTTATTAGGCCACGAGCAGTACTTC	CVSSLLGHEQYF
TRBJ1-2	TRBV7-9	TRBD1	NA	TGTGCCAGCAGCTTTAGTATGGGACAGGGGGCTGGTGGCTACACCTTC	CASSFSMGQGAGGYTF
TRBJ2-7	TRBV30	NA	NA	TGTGCCTGGGGGCCCGGGGAGCAGTACTTC	CAWGPGEQYF
TRBJ2-1	TRBV5-4	TRBD2	NA	TGTGCCAGCAGCCCAAGACTAGCGGGAGGCAATGAGCAGTTCTTC	CASSPRLAGGNEQFF
TRBJ2-3	TRBV7-2	TRBD2	NA	TGTGCCAGCAGCCCGAGGACTAGCGGCCCAGATACGCAGTATTTT	CASSPRTSGPDTQYF
TRBJ2-3	TRBV5-4	TRBD1	few	TGTGCCAGCAGCCTGCGGACAGGGGTAGATACGCAGTATTTT	CASSLRTGVDTQYF